The rows below give T cell receptor beta chains drawn from one sample of a study of response to subunit inactivated influenza vaccine. TCRdb ran MiXCR on the RT-PCR reads and lists one entry per CDR3 protein. The sample shows around 190,000 distinct CDR3 sequences, approximately 15% of them seen only once. The specimen was CD8+ T cells sorted from PBMCs, collected about 5 days after vaccination. The receptors originated from a man in his fifties or sixties who received an inactivated influenza vaccine. The CDR3 runs from the conserved cysteine through the conserved F or W. A D gene is named only where the DNA matches it firmly. The size entry is marked missing in some rows and otherwise reads once, few, many or a size class.

D gene	V gene	clone size	J gene	CDR3 DNA	CDR3 protein
.	TRBV6-1	few	TRBJ2-7	TGTGCCAGCAGTGATACGACAGGATTCTACGAGCAGTACTTC	CASSDTTGFYEQYF
.	TRBV9	.	TRBJ2-2	TGTGCCAGCAGCGCACGGACACACGGACAGCTCGGGGAGCTGTTTTTT	CASSARTHGQLGELFF
TRBD2	TRBV29-1	.	TRBJ2-7	TGCAGCGTCCTCTCGGGACTATTTGGCGAGCAGTACTTC	CSVLSGLFGEQYF
.	TRBV4-3	.	TRBJ2-1	TGCGCCAGCAGCCAAGGCCCGATTCGCGGGCCGCTAGGTGAGCAGTTCTTC	CASSQGPIRGPLGEQFF
.	TRBV2	few	TRBJ2-5	TGTGCCAGCAGTCATACCAGCGACACCCCATGGGAGACCCAGTACTTC	CASSHTSDTPWETQYF
.	TRBV12-3/TRBV12-4	.	TRBJ1-5	TGTGCCAGCAGCCCCGCCTTAGGGATGGGTCAGCCCCAGCATTTT	CASSPALGMGQPQHF
.	TRBV24-1	many	TRBJ1-2	TGTGCCACCAGTGCGGACAGTAGCTATGGCTACACCTTC	CATSADSSYGYTF
.	TRBV10-3	many	TRBJ1-1	TGTGCCATCAGTGAGTCTGTGGCATTTGGTGCTTTCTTT	CAISESVAFGAFF
.	TRBV27	few	TRBJ2-3	TGTGCCAGCAGCCCCAGTCTCTGGGGAGCGCTACCCACAGATACGCAGTATTTT	CASSPSLWGALPTDTQYF
TRBD1	TRBV7-8	few	TRBJ2-7	TGTGCCAGCAGCTTTGGGACAGGGAATTACGAGCAGTACTTC	CASSFGTGNYEQYF
.	TRBV28	.	TRBJ2-1	TGTGCCAGCAGTTTATCCTACGGGGGTTTGGGGAATGAGCAGTTCTTC	CASSLSYGGLGNEQFF
.	TRBV12-3/TRBV12-4	many	TRBJ2-1	TGTGCCAGCAGTTTAGAGACTCCCAGCTCCTACAATGAGCAGTTCTTC	CASSLETPSSYNEQFF
TRBD2	TRBV28	.	TRBJ2-1	TGTGCCAGCAGCCCACGACTAGCGGGAACGAACAATGAGCAGTTCTTC	CASSPRLAGTNNEQFF
.	TRBV2	.	TRBJ1-6	TGTGCCAGCATCAGTGACAGCCCTTTCGGGACCCTCCACTTT	CASISDSPFGTLHF
.	TRBV7-6	.	TRBJ2-3	TGTGCCAGCAGCTCCGGGCTGTTAGCGGCAGATACGCAGTATTTT	CASSSGLLAADTQYF
TRBD2	TRBV20-1	few	TRBJ2-7	TGCAGTGCTAGAACGGGAGGATCCTACGAGCAGTACTTC	CSARTGGSYEQYF
TRBD1	TRBV15	many	TRBJ1-1	TGTGCCACCAGCAGGGACAGGGCTCTCACTGAAGCTTTCTTT	CATSRDRALTEAFF
.	TRBV4-3	few	TRBJ2-6	TGCGCCAGCAGCCACGAAGCCATAGCTTCTGGGGCCAACGTCCTGACTTTC	CASSHEAIASGANVLTF
.	TRBV19	few	TRBJ1-1	TGTGCCAGTAGTTTCCGCGAAACGGGGGCTGAAGCTTTCTTT	CASSFRETGAEAFF
.	TRBV4-1	few	TRBJ1-2	TGCGCCAGCAGCCAAGGGCCTAGGGGCTACACCTTC	CASSQGPRGYTF
TRBD1	TRBV28	few	TRBJ2-7	TGTGCCAGCAGCCCTTGGACAGGGAGCCTCTACGAGCAGTACTTC	CASSPWTGSLYEQYF
TRBD1	TRBV7-9	.	TRBJ2-1	TGTGCCAGCAGCTTAGGGACAGGGGGACTCGATGAGCAGTTCTTC	CASSLGTGGLDEQFF
.	TRBV4-2	many	TRBJ1-4	TGTGCCAGCAGCCAGGGGACAACTAATGAAAAACTGTTTTTT	CASSQGTTNEKLFF
.	TRBV28	.	TRBJ2-7	TGTGCCAGCAGTTACACTGGGACACATTACGAGCAGTACTTC	CASSYTGTHYEQYF
TRBD1	TRBV15	.	TRBJ2-1	TGTGCCACCAGAACCGGGACAGGGGGCTACAATGAGCAGTTCTTC	CATRTGTGGYNEQFF
TRBD2	TRBV28	many	TRBJ2-3	TGTGCCAGCAGTTCCCCGCTGGCTAGCGGAGGGAGCACAGATACGCAGTATTTT	CASSSPLASGGSTDTQYF
TRBD2	TRBV9	few	TRBJ2-7	TGTGCCAGCAGCGTAGGGCGGGGGGGCTACGAGCAGTACTTC	CASSVGRGGYEQYF
TRBD1	TRBV13	few	TRBJ2-5	TGTGCCAGCAGCTTAGAGGGACAGAGAGAGACCCAGTACTTC	CASSLEGQRETQYF
TRBD2	TRBV5-6	many	TRBJ2-3	TGTGCCAGCAGCTTGAGTCTTAGCGGGAGTACAGATACGCAGTATTTT	CASSLSLSGSTDTQYF
TRBD2	TRBV2	few	TRBJ2-1	TGTGCCAGCAGTGACAGGACTAGCTACAATGAGCAGTTCTTC	CASSDRTSYNEQFF
TRBD2	TRBV9	.	TRBJ2-3	TGTGCCAGCAGCGTAGAGGGACTAGCGGGGGGGCCGCTAGATACGCAGTATTTT	CASSVEGLAGGPLDTQYF
TRBD1	TRBV4-2	.	TRBJ1-1	TGTGCCAGCAGCCCTAGGACAGGGGAGGCCACTGAAGCTTTCTTT	CASSPRTGEATEAFF
.	TRBV7-2	few	TRBJ1-1	TGTGCCAGCAGCTTATCTCTAGGGATGGGCACTGAAGCTTTCTTT	CASSLSLGMGTEAFF
.	TRBV18	few	TRBJ2-7	TGTGCCAGCTCACCGGGAGAACCCTACGAGCAGTACTTC	CASSPGEPYEQYF
.	TRBV7-9	.	TRBJ2-7	TGTGCCAGCAGCTTAGGGGGCCTCGAGCAGTACTTC	CASSLGGLEQYF
.	TRBV7-8	many	TRBJ1-5	TGTGCCAGCAGCTTTTTGGGCGGGGTCGGTCAGCCCCAGCATTTT	CASSFLGGVGQPQHF
TRBD1	TRBV20-1	few	TRBJ2-7	TGCAGTGCTAGAGGGACAGGGGACTACGAGCAGTACTTC	CSARGTGDYEQYF
.	TRBV2	.	TRBJ1-5	TGTGCCAGCAGTGAAGGGGTACAGCCCCAGCATTTT	CASSEGVQPQHF
TRBD1	TRBV3-1	.	TRBJ2-7	TGTGCCAGCAGCCAAGTCAGGACAGGATTCTACGAGCAGTACTTC	CASSQVRTGFYEQYF
.	TRBV12-3/TRBV12-4	few	TRBJ2-5	TGTGCCAGCAGTTTGGTGCTAGCGGAGACCCAGTACTTC	CASSLVLAETQYF